This T cell receptor beta chain derives from a study of early T cells in non-severe SARS-CoV-2 infection (dated by TCRdb to the early 2020s). Broadly, across the study: Bulk RNA from unsorted whole blood was used for TCR sequencing, so alpha and beta chains could not be paired.

On this clonotype: The clone's antigen remains unknown. No base quality information exists; no much larger clone differs at one position.

Set within a cohort of healthcare workers in London, UK, this nested case-control study involved weekly PCR testing of nasopharyngeal swabs along with blood sampling. Healthcare workers were recruited during the week of the UK lockdown, between 23 and 31 March 2020, and followed weekly for up to roughly 16 weeks. Library preparation employed 5' RACE. The reads were generated on a NextSeq 500. In the TCR library protocol, unique molecular identifiers were attached to individual cDNA molecules to correct for PCR bias and sequencing error. TCR alpha and beta chains were both sequenced, and the abundances of alpha and beta sequences in each sample were closely correlated with each other. The authors' analysis ran thus. Decombinator V4 was used to annotate TCR sequences for V gene, J gene and CDR3. TCRs were defined as expanded if a significant change between any two time points was detected under a Poisson model with p below 0.0001. Abundances of TCRs were expressed as counts per million after normalisation to the total number of TCRs sequenced in each sample. MAIT TCRs were defined by TRAV1-2 paired with TRAJ12, TRAJ20 or TRAJ33, and iNKT TCRs by TRAV10 paired with TRAJ18. A search of VDJdb, accessed on 1 November 2021, was run for TCRs annotated to CMV, EBV and SARS-CoV-2, with TCRs annotated for multiple antigens excluded. TCRdb trimmed the raw reads at Q25, called clones with MiXCR and kept productive beta chains. Each record represents a unique CDR3 protein, reported with the most common genes and DNA among its rows. The V and J calls were not made by the authors but by TCRdb's processing. This sample holds 95,000 to 100,000 distinct CDR3 sequences; approximately 10% were observed only once. Of the sample, roughly 4.9% falls within the top ten clones.

The CDR3 contains 12 residues, cysteine and phenylalanine counted. Of all the DNA, just the CDR3 is kept, 36 bases in frame from base 1. The germline V gene provides CDR1 WSHSY and CDR2 SAAADI. V has 8 bases trimmed and J has 3 bases trimmed; junction bases matching no gene number 3. Study-wide conclusions, independent of this receptor: Matching against VDJdb was skewed toward anti-spike CD8 responses, likely underestimated virus-specific expansions, and missed private and CD4 specificities.

The sequence joins TRBV10-2 to TRBJ2-7, with TRBD1 matching 8 junction bases. The sequence came from an adult who was a healthcare worker with PCR-confirmed SARS-CoV-2 infection or an uninfected control (not recorded which). What was sequenced was whole blood. The CDR3 reads CASGTGGYEQYF. The sequenced DNA is TGCGCCAGCGGCACAGGGGGCTACGAGCAGTACTTC.